This entry lists 7 T cell receptor beta chains sequenced from one sample in a study of T cells in Graves' hyperthyroidism and ophthalmopathy. Template material for amplifying TCR beta CDR3 regions consisted of RNA transcripts. The primer set for the first-round RT-PCR of the TCR CDR3 was HTBI. TCRdb re-called the multiplex PCR reads through MiXCR, storing one row per CDR3 protein. The sample has hundreds of thousands of distinct CDR3 sequences; about 43% are singletons. The sequencing input was peripheral blood or thyroid tissue (not recorded which). The receptors were gathered from a woman between 18 and 29 years old with Graves' hyperthyroidism.

The V gene is TRBV15, the J gene TRBJ1-2, with a possible D match to TRBD1 (5 bases). This CDR3 spans 16 amino acids. V lost 0 bases to trimming and J lost 0 bases, with 11 bases between them. The germline V gene encodes CDR1 LNHNV and CDR2 YYDKDF (reference sequence). The CDR3 reads CATSREVGAPNYGYTF. CDR3 nucleotides: TGTGCCACCAGCAGAGAAGTAGGGGCACCTAACTATGGCTACACCTTC. Full variable domain (outside the CDR3, taken from reference TRBV15 and TRBJ1-2): DAMVIQNPRYQVTQFGKPVTLSCSQTLNHNVMYWYQQKSSQAPKLLFHYYDKDFNNEADTPDNFQSRRPNTSFCFLDIRSPGLGDTAMYLCATSREVGAPNYGYTFGSGTRLTVV.

The chain has TRBV11-2 and TRBJ1-2, with D unclear. The CDR3 contains 15 residues. Germline V gene data show CDR1 as SGHAT and CDR2 as FQNNGV. Trimming removed 6 bases from V and 2 bases from J, with 16 bases in between. The CDR3 loop reads CASSFRSRLNYGYTF. CDR3 in DNA: TGTGCCAGCAGTTTCCGATCCCGACTCAACTATGGCTACACCTTC. Together with reference TRBV11-2 and TRBJ1-2, the CDR3 gives the full variable domain: EAGVAQSPRYKIIEKRQSVAFWCNPISGHATLYWYQQILGQGPKLLIQFQNNGVVDDSQLPKDRFSAERLKGVDSTLKIQPAKLEDSAVYLCASSFRSRLNYGYTFGSGTRLTVV.

This clonotype came up a few times. This chain connects TRBV24-1 to TRBJ2-5; 10 bases map to TRBD1. Per the germline V gene, CDR1 is KGHDR and CDR2 is SFDVKD. There are 18 residues in the CDR3. The V segment lost 3 bases and the J segment 5 bases; nucleotides outside the gene matches: 14. The CDR3 spells CATSDEGGQGLREETQYF. As DNA, the CDR3 is TGTGCCACCAGTGATGAGGGGGGACAGGGGCTGAGGGAGGAGACCCAGTACTTC.

This clonotype has more than one count but fewer than ten. The genes are TRBV19 and TRBJ2-7; 8 nucleotides agree with TRBD1. The germline CDR1 and CDR2 sequences are LNHDA and SQIVND (reference sequence). Trimming cost V 5 bases and J 3 bases; bases outside gene matches: 6. CDR3 length: 14 amino acids. CDR3 sequence reads: CASSFQGADYEQYF. As DNA, the CDR3 is TGTGCCAGTAGTTTCCAGGGGGCGGACTACGAGCAGTACTTC.

The J gene is TRBJ1-5, the V gene TRBV2; 7 bases match TRBD1. V lost 6 bases and J lost 2; bases outside the gene matches: 7. CDR3 length: 15 residues. Germline loops: CDR1 SNHLY, CDR2 FYNNEI. CDR3 bases: TGTGCCAGCAGACTTCGGACAGGAGGCAATCAGCCCCAGCATTTT. Its protein product is CASRLRTGGNQPQHF.

In its sample, this clonotype was seen many times. V usage is TRBV7-6 and J usage is TRBJ1-6; D may be TRBD1 (5 bases). Trimming cost V 5 bases and J 7 bases, with 12 bases left between them. Germline V gene data show CDR1 as SGHVS and CDR2 as FNYEAQ. The CDR3 has 14 amino acids. The DNA of the CDR3 is TGTGCCAGCAGCCTAGAGGGGTTAAATTCACCCCTCCACTTT. Residues: CASSLEGLNSPLHF.

V gene TRBV7-9 combines with J gene TRBJ2-7, with 9 bases fitting TRBD1. Germline V gives CDR1 SEHNR, CDR2 FQNEAQ (reference sequence). This CDR3 is built from 15 residues. Germline trimming cut 6 bases from V and 3 bases from J; bases unmatched to any gene: 9. This chain's CDR3 is CASSRGQGPNYEQYF. The CDR3 DNA sequence: TGTGCCAGCAGTAGGGGACAGGGCCCGAACTACGAGCAGTACTTC.